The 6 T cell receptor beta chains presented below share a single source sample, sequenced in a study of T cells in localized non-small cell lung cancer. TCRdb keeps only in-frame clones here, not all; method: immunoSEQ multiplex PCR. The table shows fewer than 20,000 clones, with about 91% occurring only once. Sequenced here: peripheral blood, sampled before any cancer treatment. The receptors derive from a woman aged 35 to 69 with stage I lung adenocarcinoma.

The CDR3 spells CASSLRLAGYDEQYF. The DNA of the CDR3 is TGTGCCAGCAGCTTGAGGCTAGCGGGATACGACGAGCAGTACTTC. This chain uses TRBV5-4 with TRBJ2-7; 9 nucleotides match TRBD2. Per the germline V gene, CDR1 is SGHNT and CDR2 is YYREEE (reference sequence). The CDR3 is made up of 15 amino acids. V trimming: 1 base; J trimming: 5 bases; junction bases outside the gene matches: 7.

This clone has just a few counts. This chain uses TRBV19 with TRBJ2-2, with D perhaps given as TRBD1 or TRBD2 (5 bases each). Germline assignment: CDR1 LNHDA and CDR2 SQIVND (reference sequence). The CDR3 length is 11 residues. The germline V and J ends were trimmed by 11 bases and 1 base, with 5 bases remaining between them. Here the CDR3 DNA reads TGTGCCGGGGGGAACACCGGGGAGCTGTTTTTT. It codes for CAGGNTGELFF.

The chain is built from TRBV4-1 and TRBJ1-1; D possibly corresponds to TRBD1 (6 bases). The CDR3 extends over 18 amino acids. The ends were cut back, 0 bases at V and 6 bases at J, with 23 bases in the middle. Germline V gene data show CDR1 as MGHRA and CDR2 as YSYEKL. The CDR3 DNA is TGCGCCAGCAGCCAAGATCAAGTCCGGGGGCGGGGTAACGCTGAAGCTTTCTTT. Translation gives CASSQDQVRGRGNAEAFF.

CDR3 DNA: TGCGCCAGCAGCTCCGATACGGACACCGGGGAGCTGTTTTTT. Its protein is CASSSDTDTGELFF. The V and J genes are TRBV5-1 and TRBJ2-2; D gene ambiguous. Germline assignment: CDR1 SGHRS and CDR2 YFSETQ. This CDR3 contains 14 residues. Trimming removed 3 bases from V and 3 bases from J, with 9 bases in between.

The CDR3 loop reads CASSLVWREMDEQFF. The CDR3 DNA is TGTGCCAGCAGCTTAGTTTGGCGGGAGATGGATGAGCAGTTCTTC. This chain joins TRBV11-2 and TRBJ2-1; 7 nucleotides match TRBD2. The ends lost 1 base at V and 8 bases at J; junction bases unmatched: 8. CDR1 is SGHAT, CDR2 FQNNGV, per germline. This CDR3 region has 15 residues.

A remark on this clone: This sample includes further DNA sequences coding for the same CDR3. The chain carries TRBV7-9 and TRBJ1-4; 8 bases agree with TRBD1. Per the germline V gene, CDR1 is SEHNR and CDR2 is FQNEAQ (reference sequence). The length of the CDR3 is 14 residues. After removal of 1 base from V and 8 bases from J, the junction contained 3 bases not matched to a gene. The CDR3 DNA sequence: TGTGCCAGCAGCTTAGGACAGGGGAGGGAAAAACTGTTTTTT. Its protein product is CASSLGQGREKLFF.